This TCR beta chain was sequenced during a study of OX40 agonist ivuxolimab in advanced cancers. On cycle 4 day 1 and cycle 7 day 1, as well as at baseline, blood was sampled. The germline V gene encodes CDR1 SGHVS and CDR2 FQNEAQ. The CDR3 is 12 residues long. Trimming pared 6 bases from V and 6 bases from J, leaving 12 bases between. Study-wide results and limits: Low normalized T-cell clonal expansion was also seen in some nonresponders.

Concerning this clone itself: The antigen is unknown.

Generated by immunoSEQ multiplex PCR, the TCRdb table keeps only in-frame clones and is missing some. The data show 55,000 to 75,000 clones, approximately 90% seen once. Sequenced material: CD4+ or CD8+ T cells sorted from blood, taken in a trial of the OX40 agonist ivuxolimab. This chain uses TRBV7-8 with TRBJ2-7; D unclear. The sequence derives from an adult with an advanced solid tumor such as melanoma, head and neck, liver or kidney cancer. CDR3 bases: TGTGCCAGCAGTTCACTCTCTATCGAGCAGTACTTC. This codes for CASSSLSIEQYF.